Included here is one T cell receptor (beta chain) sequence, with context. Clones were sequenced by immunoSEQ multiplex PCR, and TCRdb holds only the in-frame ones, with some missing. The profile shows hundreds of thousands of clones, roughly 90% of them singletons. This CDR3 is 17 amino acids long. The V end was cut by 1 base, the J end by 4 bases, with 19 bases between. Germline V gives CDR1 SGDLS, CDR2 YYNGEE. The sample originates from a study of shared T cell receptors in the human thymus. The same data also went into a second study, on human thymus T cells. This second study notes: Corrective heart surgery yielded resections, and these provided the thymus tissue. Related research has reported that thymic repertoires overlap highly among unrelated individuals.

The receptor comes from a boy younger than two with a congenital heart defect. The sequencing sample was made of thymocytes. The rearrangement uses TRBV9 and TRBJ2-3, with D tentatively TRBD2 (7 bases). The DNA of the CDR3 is TGTGCCAGCAGCGTATGCCTAGCGGAGGGGGGTCCAGATACGCAGTATTTT. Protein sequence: CASSVCLAEGGPDTQYF.